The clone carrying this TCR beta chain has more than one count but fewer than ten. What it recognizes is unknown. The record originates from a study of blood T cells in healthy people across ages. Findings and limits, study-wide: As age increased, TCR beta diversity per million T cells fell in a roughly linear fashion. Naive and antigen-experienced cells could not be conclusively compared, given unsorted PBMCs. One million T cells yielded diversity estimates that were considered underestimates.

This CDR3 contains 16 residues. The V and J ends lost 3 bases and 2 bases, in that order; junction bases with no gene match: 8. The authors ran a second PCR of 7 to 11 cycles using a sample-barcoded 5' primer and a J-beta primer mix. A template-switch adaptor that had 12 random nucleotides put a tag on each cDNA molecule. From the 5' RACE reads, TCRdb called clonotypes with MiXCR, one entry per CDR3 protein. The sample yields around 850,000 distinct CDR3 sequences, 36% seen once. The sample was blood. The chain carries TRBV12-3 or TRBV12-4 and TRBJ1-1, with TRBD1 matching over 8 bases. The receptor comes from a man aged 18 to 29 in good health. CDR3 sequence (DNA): TGTGCCAGCAGTTTGGACAGGGTATCGGGAAACACTGAAGCTTTCTTT. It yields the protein CASSLDRVSGNTEAFF.